This T cell receptor beta chain emerged from a study of OX40 agonist ivuxolimab in advanced cancers. TCRdb's copy holds only in-frame clones and misses some; the assay was immunoSEQ multiplex PCR. The sample yields about 80,000 clones, roughly 86% seen once. V was trimmed by 0 bases and J by 0 bases, leaving 11 bases between them. This CDR3 is built from 16 residues. Germline CDR1 reads MNHEY; CDR2 reads SVGAGI. As to this clone: Its antigen is unknown.

With autoimmune disease history or systemic immunosuppression, patients were excluded. Regarding the study as a whole: Clonal expansion by week 6 occurred in CD4+ and CD8+ blood T cells (at 0.1 to 3.0 mg/kg).

This TCR was recovered from an adult with an advanced solid tumor such as melanoma, head and neck, liver or kidney cancer. V is TRBV6-5 and J is TRBJ1-2, with D possibly being TRBD1 (6 bases). The specimen comprised CD4+ or CD8+ T cells sorted from blood, sampled in a trial of the OX40 agonist ivuxolimab. The CDR3 sequence is CASSYSQGATNYGYTF. CDR3 nucleotide sequence: TGTGCCAGCAGTTACTCACAGGGAGCGACTAACTATGGCTACACCTTC.